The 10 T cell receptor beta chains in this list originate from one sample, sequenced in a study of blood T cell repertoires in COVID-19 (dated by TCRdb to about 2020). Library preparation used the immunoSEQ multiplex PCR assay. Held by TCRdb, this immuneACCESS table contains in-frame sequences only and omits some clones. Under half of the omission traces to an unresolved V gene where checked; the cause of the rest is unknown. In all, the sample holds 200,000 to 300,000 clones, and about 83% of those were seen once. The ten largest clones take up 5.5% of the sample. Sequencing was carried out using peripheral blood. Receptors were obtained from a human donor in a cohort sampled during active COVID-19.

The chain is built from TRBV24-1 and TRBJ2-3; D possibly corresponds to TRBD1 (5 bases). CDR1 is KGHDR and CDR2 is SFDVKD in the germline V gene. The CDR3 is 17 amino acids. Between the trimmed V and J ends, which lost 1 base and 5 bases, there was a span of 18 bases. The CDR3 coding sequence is TGTGCCACCAGTGATTTTGGGGCAGGGCCGCGTGGAGATACGCAGTATTTT. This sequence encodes CATSDFGAGPRGDTQYF.

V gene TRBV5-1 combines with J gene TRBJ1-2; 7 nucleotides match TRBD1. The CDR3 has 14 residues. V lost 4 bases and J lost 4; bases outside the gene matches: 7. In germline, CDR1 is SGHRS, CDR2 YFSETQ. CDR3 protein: CASSLDRVAYGYTF. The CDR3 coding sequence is TGCGCCAGCAGCCTCGACAGGGTAGCCTATGGCTACACCTTC.

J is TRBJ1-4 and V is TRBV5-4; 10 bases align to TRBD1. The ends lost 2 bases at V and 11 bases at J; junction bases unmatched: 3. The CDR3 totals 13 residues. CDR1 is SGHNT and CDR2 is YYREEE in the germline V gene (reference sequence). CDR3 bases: TGTGCCAGCAGCTTAGGGACAGGGGACAAACTGTTTTTT. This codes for CASSLGTGDKLFF. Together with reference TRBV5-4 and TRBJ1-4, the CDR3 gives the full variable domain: ETGVTQSPTHLIKTRGQQVTLRCSSQSGHNTVSWYQQALGQGPQFIFQYYREEENGRGNFPPRFSGLQFPNYSSELNVNALELDDSALYLCASSLGTGDKLFFGSGTQLSVL.

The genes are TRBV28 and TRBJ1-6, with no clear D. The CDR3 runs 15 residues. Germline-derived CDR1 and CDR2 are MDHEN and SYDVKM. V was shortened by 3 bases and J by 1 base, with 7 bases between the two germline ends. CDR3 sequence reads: CASSFYESYNSPLHF. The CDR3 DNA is TGTGCCAGCAGTTTTTACGAGTCCTATAATTCACCCCTCCACTTT.

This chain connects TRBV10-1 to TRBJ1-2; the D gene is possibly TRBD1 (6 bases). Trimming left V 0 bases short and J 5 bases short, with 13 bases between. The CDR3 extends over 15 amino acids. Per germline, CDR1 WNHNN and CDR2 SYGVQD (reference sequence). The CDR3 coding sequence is TGCGCCAGCAGTGAGTCGACAGGAACCCCATATGGCTACACCTTC. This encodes CASSESTGTPYGYTF.

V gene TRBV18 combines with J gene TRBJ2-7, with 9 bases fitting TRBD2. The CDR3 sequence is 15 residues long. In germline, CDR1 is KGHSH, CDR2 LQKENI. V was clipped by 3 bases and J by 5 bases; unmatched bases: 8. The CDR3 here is CASSPGVAGDHEQYF. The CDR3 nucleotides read TGTGCCAGCTCACCCGGAGTAGCGGGAGACCACGAGCAGTACTTC.

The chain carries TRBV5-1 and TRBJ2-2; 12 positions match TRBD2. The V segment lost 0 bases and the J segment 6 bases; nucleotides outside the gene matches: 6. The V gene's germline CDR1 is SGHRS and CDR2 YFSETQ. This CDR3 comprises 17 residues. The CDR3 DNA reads TGCGCCAGCAGCTTGGGGACTAGCGGGGCGAGCGCCGGGGAGCTGTTTTTT. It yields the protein CASSLGTSGASAGELFF.

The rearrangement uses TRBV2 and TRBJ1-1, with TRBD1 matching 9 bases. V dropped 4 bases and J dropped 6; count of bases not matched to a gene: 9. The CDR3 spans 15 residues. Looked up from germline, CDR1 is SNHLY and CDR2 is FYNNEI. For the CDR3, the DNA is TGTGCCAGCAGTGTTAGTGGACAGGGGTCCCCTGAAGCTTTCTTT. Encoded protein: CASSVSGQGSPEAFF.

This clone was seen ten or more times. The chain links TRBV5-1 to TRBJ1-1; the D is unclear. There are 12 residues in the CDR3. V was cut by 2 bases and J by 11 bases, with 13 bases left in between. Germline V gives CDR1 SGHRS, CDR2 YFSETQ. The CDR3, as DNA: TGCGCCAGCAGCTTCCCACCTGGGGAGGCTTTCTTT. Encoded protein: CASSFPPGEAFF.

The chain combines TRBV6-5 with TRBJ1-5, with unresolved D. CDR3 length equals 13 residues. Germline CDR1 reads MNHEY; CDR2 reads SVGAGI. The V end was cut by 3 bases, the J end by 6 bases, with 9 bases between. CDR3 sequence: CASSYLRGQPQHF. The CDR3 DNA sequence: TGTGCCAGCAGTTATCTTCGGGGTCAGCCCCAGCATTTT.